A selection of T cell receptor beta chains follows, all from one sample in a study of cytotoxic CD8 clonotypes in ibrutinib-treated CLL. The repertoire was sequenced with immunoSEQ multiplex PCR; TCRdb's copy has only in-frame clones and lacks some. The data hold 130,000 to 150,000 clones, with more than 85% observed a single time. Source: PBMCs, taken after 12 months of ibrutinib treatment. All receptors derive from a human donor with chronic lymphocytic leukemia. The CDR3 runs from the conserved cysteine through the conserved F or W. A D gene is named only where the DNA matches it firmly. The listing skips clone size in some rows; elsewhere it reads once, few, many or a size class.

clone_size: NA
j_call: TRBJ1-2
d_call: NA
v_call: TRBV5-8
cdr3_nt: TGTGCCAGCAGCTTGGGGGCTACCAACTATGGCTACACCTTC
cdr3_aa: CASSLGATNYGYTF

clone_size: NA
j_call: TRBJ1-5
d_call: TRBD1
v_call: TRBV28
cdr3_nt: TGTGCCAGCAGCCCGGACAGGAGGAAGCTACCCCAGCATTTT
cdr3_aa: CASSPDRRKLPQHF

clone_size: NA
j_call: TRBJ1-1
d_call: NA
v_call: TRBV28
cdr3_nt: TGTGCCAGCAGTCCCTCGGGCACTGAAGCTTTCTTT
cdr3_aa: CASSPSGTEAFF

clone_size: NA
j_call: TRBJ2-7
d_call: NA
v_call: TRBV9
cdr3_nt: TGTGCCAGCAGCCGGGACTCCCTGAGCTACGAGCAGTACTTC
cdr3_aa: CASSRDSLSYEQYF

clone_size: NA
j_call: TRBJ1-1
d_call: NA
v_call: TRBV19
cdr3_nt: TGTGCCAGTAGTTTCTCCGGGACGGCTAACACTGAAGCTTTCTTT
cdr3_aa: CASSFSGTANTEAFF

clone_size: NA
j_call: TRBJ2-2
d_call: NA
v_call: TRBV19
cdr3_nt: TGTGCCAGTAGTTCCAGTTACGACACCGGGGAGCTGTTTTTT
cdr3_aa: CASSSSYDTGELFF

clone_size: few
j_call: TRBJ1-5
d_call: NA
v_call: TRBV19
cdr3_nt: TGTGCCAGTAGTCTAGGGGGGCAGAGGAGCAATCAGCCCCAGCATTTT
cdr3_aa: CASSLGGQRSNQPQHF

clone_size: once
j_call: TRBJ2-7
d_call: NA
v_call: TRBV27
cdr3_nt: TGTGCCAGCAGTGTCCGTGCTGGGGGGCGCCCATCCGAGCAGTACTTC
cdr3_aa: CASSVRAGGRPSEQYF

clone_size: NA
j_call: TRBJ2-3
d_call: NA
v_call: TRBV6-5
cdr3_nt: TGTGCCAGCTCAGTCAGGCAGGGGCCCACAGATACGCAGTATTTT
cdr3_aa: CASSVRQGPTDTQYF

clone_size: NA
j_call: TRBJ2-7
d_call: TRBD1
v_call: TRBV18
cdr3_nt: TGTGCCAGCTCACGACCGGGACAGGGGGCCGTCTACGAGCAGTACTTC
cdr3_aa: CASSRPGQGAVYEQYF

clone_size: NA
j_call: TRBJ1-5
d_call: NA
v_call: TRBV19
cdr3_nt: TGTGCCAGTAGTCCGGGGGGCGGGCAGCCCCAGCATTTT
cdr3_aa: CASSPGGGQPQHF

clone_size: NA
j_call: TRBJ1-2
d_call: NA
v_call: TRBV27
cdr3_nt: TGTGCCAGCAGTTTAGGAGACGGCGGCTACACCTTC
cdr3_aa: CASSLGDGGYTF

clone_size: NA
j_call: TRBJ2-7
d_call: TRBD1
v_call: TRBV7-9
cdr3_nt: TGTGCCAGCAGCTCAACAGGGGGCGAGGGCTACGAGCAGTACTTC
cdr3_aa: CASSSTGGEGYEQYF

clone_size: few
j_call: TRBJ1-2
d_call: TRBD1
v_call: TRBV4-1
cdr3_nt: TGCGCCAGCAGCCAAGATGTGACAGGGCGGACGGAGGGCTACACCTTC
cdr3_aa: CASSQDVTGRTEGYTF

clone_size: NA
j_call: TRBJ2-3
d_call: TRBD2
v_call: TRBV6-5
cdr3_nt: TGTGCCAGCAGGCGGGAGGGCCGGACAGATACGCAGTATTTT
cdr3_aa: CASRREGRTDTQYF

clone_size: NA
j_call: TRBJ2-3
d_call: NA
v_call: TRBV5-1
cdr3_nt: TGCGCCAGCAGCTTGGGTGGACAGAGCACAGATACGCAGTATTTT
cdr3_aa: CASSLGGQSTDTQYF

clone_size: NA
j_call: TRBJ2-7
d_call: NA
v_call: TRBV19
cdr3_nt: TGTGCCAGTAGTATAGGGAATTTGAAGACCTACGAGCAGTACTTC
cdr3_aa: CASSIGNLKTYEQYF

clone_size: NA
j_call: TRBJ2-7
d_call: NA
v_call: TRBV5-6
cdr3_nt: TGTGCCAGCAGCTTGGAACGGAGGGCGCTGTACGAGCAGTACTTC
cdr3_aa: CASSLERRALYEQYF

clone_size: NA
j_call: TRBJ1-3
d_call: NA
v_call: TRBV5-1
cdr3_nt: TGCGCCAGCAGCTTGGAAGATCTCGGAAACACCATATATTTT
cdr3_aa: CASSLEDLGNTIYF

clone_size: NA
j_call: TRBJ1-5
d_call: NA
v_call: TRBV2
cdr3_nt: TGTGCCGGAAGTCCGGGAGGTAATCAGCCCCAGCATTTT
cdr3_aa: CAGSPGGNQPQHF

clone_size: once
j_call: TRBJ2-5
d_call: NA
v_call: TRBV11-2
cdr3_nt: TGTGCCAGCAGCCAAGCGCGGGTGGGCCAAGAGACCCAGTACTTC
cdr3_aa: CASSQARVGQETQYF

clone_size: NA
j_call: TRBJ2-5
d_call: NA
v_call: TRBV7-3
cdr3_nt: TGTGCCAGCAGCTTAGACAGCCGTAGCCAGACCCAGTACTTC
cdr3_aa: CASSLDSRSQTQYF

clone_size: NA
j_call: TRBJ2-5
d_call: NA
v_call: TRBV10-1
cdr3_nt: TGCGCCAGCAGTGAGTCCATCGGGGCCCAAGAGACCCAGTACTTC
cdr3_aa: CASSESIGAQETQYF

clone_size: NA
j_call: TRBJ2-2
d_call: NA
v_call: TRBV28
cdr3_nt: TGTGCCAGCAGACCCCGACAGGGCAGCGGGCTAGCTGGAGTGAACACCGGGGAGCTGTTTTTT
cdr3_aa: CASRPRQGSGLAGVNTGELFF

clone_size: NA
j_call: TRBJ1-1
d_call: NA
v_call: TRBV5-1
cdr3_nt: TGCGCCAGCAGCTCGATGTCGGCGGGCGCCGGCACTGAAGCTTTCTTT
cdr3_aa: CASSSMSAGAGTEAFF

clone_size: NA
j_call: TRBJ2-4
d_call: TRBD1
v_call: TRBV28
cdr3_nt: TGTGCCAGCAACGTACAGGGGGATGGCAAAAACATTCAGTACTTC
cdr3_aa: CASNVQGDGKNIQYF

clone_size: once
j_call: TRBJ2-2
d_call: NA
v_call: TRBV12-5
cdr3_nt: TGTGCTAGTGGTTTCCGAGGTTTGGCTGATCCGAACACCGGGGAGCTGTTTTTT
cdr3_aa: CASGFRGLADPNTGELFF

clone_size: few
j_call: TRBJ2-1
d_call: TRBD2
v_call: TRBV5-1
cdr3_nt: TGCGCCAGCAGTGAAGCGGGATACAATGAGCAGTTCTTC
cdr3_aa: CASSEAGYNEQFF